The clone carrying this T cell receptor beta chain qualifies as medium-sized. Sample treatment: randomized to nivolumab then ipilimumab (arm A) or the reverse (arm B). Trimming pared 4 bases from V and 7 bases from J, leaving 9 bases between. This CDR3 region has 12 residues. Germline CDR1 is SGHDT and CDR2 is YYEEEE. This record belongs to a study of sequential checkpoint blockade in melanoma. Using immunoSEQ multiplex PCR, the repertoire was profiled, and TCRdb retains in-frame clones only, with some absent. This sample has about 20,000 clones, with approximately 73% found just once. The sequencing here drew on CD8+ T cells sorted from blood (inferred from file names), taken from a patient given nivolumab and ipilimumab in sequence. This receptor was taken from a human donor with melanoma. The rearrangement joins TRBV5-6 to TRBJ2-1; D is possibly TRBD1 (5 bases). CDR3 sequence reads: CASSLDTNEQFF. CDR3 in DNA: TGTGCCAGCAGCCTGGACACAAATGAGCAGTTCTTC.